These T cell receptor beta chains were read from a single sample in a study of T cell responses to AZD1222 COVID-19 vaccine. Here immunoSEQ multiplex PCR was the method, and the copy in TCRdb shows in-frame clones only, minus some. The repertoire holds over 150,000 clones, roughly nine tenths seen once, with 4.4% in the top ten. Source: peripheral blood, taken on day 0 of MenACWY control vaccination. The origin of the receptors is an adult in good health. CDR3s include the opening cysteine and the closing phenylalanine or tryptophan. A D gene is named only where the DNA matches it firmly.

j_call d_call v_call cdr3_aa
TRBJ2-1 TRBD2 TRBV6-5 CASTFIGTNGEQFF
TRBJ2-3 . TRBV7-8 CASSLAPWGDTQYF
TRBJ1-3 . TRBV19 CASSMGLSSGNTIYF
TRBJ2-7 . TRBV19 CASSLSSFYEQYF
TRBJ1-1 . TRBV19 CASRRSTGRTEAFF
TRBJ2-3 . TRBV19 CASSTTRGSGTDTQYF
TRBJ2-1 TRBD2 TRBV14 CASSQAGLAGISEQFF
TRBJ2-1 TRBD2 TRBV7-8 CASSPHLLAGVLDEQFF
TRBJ1-4 . TRBV28 CASSLFFRELFF
TRBJ1-4 . TRBV24-1 CATSALEGKLFF
TRBJ1-2 . TRBV19 CASSIEKRDGYTF
TRBJ2-7 TRBD1 TRBV5-1 CASSLAQGPSYEQYF
TRBJ1-5 . TRBV19 CASSRAVSNQPQHF
TRBJ1-5 . TRBV3-1/TRBV3-2 CASSQAGSMQPQHF
TRBJ2-1 . TRBV9 CASSFTNEQFF
TRBJ2-3 . TRBV9 CASSGRPGRMRAADTQYF
TRBJ2-3 TRBD2 TRBV4-1 CASSSGRALGTDTQYF
TRBJ1-4 . TRBV6-5 CASSLGAGLEKLFF
TRBJ1-1 . TRBV11-3 CASSFLSTEAFF
TRBJ2-7 . TRBV19 CASRMAGNSYEQYF
TRBJ1-5 . TRBV2 CASTQFRGNNQPQHF
TRBJ2-1 . TRBV5-1 CASSFDHEQFF
TRBJ2-3 TRBD2 TRBV5-1 CASSEGLAGGADTQYF
TRBJ2-7 TRBD2 TRBV5-1 CASSALADYEQYF
TRBJ1-5 . TRBV4-2 CASSQDLGEGNQPQHF
TRBJ2-7 . TRBV6-5 CASRLQGGESGEQYF
TRBJ2-1 TRBD2 TRBV6-5 CASAGLAGPYNEQFF
TRBJ2-7 . TRBV5-1 CASSLERSSYEQYF
TRBJ1-1 TRBD1 TRBV6-6 CASSYSPQQGDPEAFF
TRBJ1-2 . TRBV18 CASSPLASRNYGYTF
TRBJ2-7 TRBD2 TRBV18 CASSRLTSGRGSRYEQYF
TRBJ2-3 TRBD2 TRBV11-1 CASSFGWGLETDTQYF
TRBJ2-1 TRBD2 TRBV9 CASSSGRGYNEQFF
TRBJ1-3 . TRBV27 CASSPGRNGNTIYF
TRBJ1-2 TRBD1 TRBV7-9 CASSSEGAGYGYTF
TRBJ2-7 . TRBV11-3 CASSATTTYEQYF
TRBJ1-1 . TRBV5-8 CASSHLQGATEAFF
TRBJ2-7 . TRBV28 CASNGTPYGEQYF
TRBJ2-7 . TRBV13 CASSGLGLYEQYF
TRBJ1-2 TRBD1 TRBV18 CASSPGQGTRYGYTF
TRBJ2-1 . TRBV11-1 CASSLGAGWHNEQFF
TRBJ1-5 . TRBV24-1 CATSDGGVYQPQHF
TRBJ2-7 . TRBV19 CASSISQDYEQYF
TRBJ1-2 TRBD1 TRBV28 CASSETGGWGYTF
TRBJ1-5 TRBD1 TRBV2 CASSSDRVGWRQPQHF